The rows below give T cell receptor beta chains drawn from one sample of a study of naive and memory T cell subsets. TCRdb recomputed calls from the UMI-ligation and nested PCR reads with MiXCR, one row per CDR3 protein. The profile shows 75,000 to 85,000 distinct CDR3 sequences, roughly 14% of them singletons. Sequencing was performed on central memory CD4+ T cells from blood. The receptors shown here come from a human donor in good health. CDR3s include the opening cysteine and the closing phenylalanine or tryptophan. Fields, in order: D gene, clone size, V gene, J gene, CDR3 protein, CDR3 DNA. D genes are given only for firm matches. Clone size is not always given. Where it is, it says once, few, many or a class for expanded clones.

D: -
size: few
V: TRBV6-5
J: TRBJ1-1
CDR3: CASTLDDSHEAFF
DNA: TGTGCCAGCACCCTGGATGACAGCCACGAAGCTTTCTTT

D: -
size: few
V: TRBV7-2
J: TRBJ2-7
CDR3: CASSFGSGLLYEQYF
DNA: -

D: TRBD1
size: few
V: TRBV7-2
J: TRBJ1-5
CDR3: CASSANPPGQGNQPQHF
DNA: TGTGCCAGCAGCGCCAACCCACCGGGACAGGGGAATCAGCCCCAGCATTTT

D: TRBD1
size: -
V: TRBV11-2
J: TRBJ2-2
CDR3: CASSLRQGNTGELFF
DNA: TGTGCCAGCAGCTTGAGACAGGGGAACACCGGGGAGCTGTTTTTT

D: -
size: few
V: TRBV7-6
J: TRBJ1-2
CDR3: CASSSVLSGQDSYTF
DNA: TGTGCCAGCAGCTCAGTCCTCTCGGGGCAGGATAGCTACACCTTC

D: -
size: few
V: TRBV30
J: TRBJ2-2
CDR3: CAWRGGDRTGELFF
DNA: TGTGCCTGGAGGGGCGGGGATCGCACCGGGGAGCTGTTTTTT

D: -
size: few
V: TRBV5-1
J: TRBJ2-5
CDR3: CASSTGRFQETQYF
DNA: TGCGCCAGCAGCACCGGACGTTTCCAAGAGACCCAGTACTTC

D: -
size: -
V: TRBV20-1
J: TRBJ1-1
CDR3: CSTNRDTEAFF
DNA: TGCAGTACTAACAGGGACACTGAAGCTTTCTTT

D: TRBD1
size: -
V: TRBV7-9
J: TRBJ2-4
CDR3: CARTKQGRGIQYF
DNA: TGTGCCAGAACGAAACAGGGGAGAGGCATTCAGTACTTC

D: TRBD2
size: few
V: TRBV5-1
J: TRBJ2-3
CDR3: CASSPPLAGDRDTQYF
DNA: TGCGCCAGCAGCCCCCCCCTAGCGGGAGACAGAGATACGCAGTATTTT

D: -
size: -
V: TRBV20-1
J: TRBJ2-5
CDR3: CSASPSGLQETQYF
DNA: TGCAGTGCTAGCCCTTCCGGCCTACAAGAGACCCAGTACTTC

D: TRBD1
size: -
V: TRBV28
J: TRBJ2-4
CDR3: CASSLKGAAKNIQYF
DNA: TGTGCCAGCAGTTTAAAGGGGGCGGCCAAAAACATTCAGTACTTC

D: -
size: -
V: TRBV10-3
J: TRBJ1-1
CDR3: CAISERSVDTEAFF
DNA: TGTGCCATCAGTGAGAGAAGCGTCGACACTGAAGCTTTCTTT